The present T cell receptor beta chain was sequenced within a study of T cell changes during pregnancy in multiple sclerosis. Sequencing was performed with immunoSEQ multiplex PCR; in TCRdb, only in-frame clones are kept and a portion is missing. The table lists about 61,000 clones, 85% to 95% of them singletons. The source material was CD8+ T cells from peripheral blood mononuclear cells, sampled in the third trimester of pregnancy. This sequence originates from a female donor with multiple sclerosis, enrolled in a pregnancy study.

Here the CDR3 reads CASSLAGLGASTDTQYF. The CDR3 region has the DNA TGCGCCAGCAGCTTGGCAGGTCTAGGGGCTAGCACAGATACGCAGTATTTT. The chain joins TRBV5-1 to TRBJ2-3; possible D gene TRBD1, 5 bases. V dropped 0 bases and J dropped 0 bases, with 14 bases sitting between them. The CDR3 consists of 17 residues. The germline V gene encodes CDR1 SGHRS and CDR2 YFSETQ.